The 14 T cell receptor beta chains below were found in one sample sequenced in a study of blood T cell repertoires in COVID-19. Sequencing used immunoSEQ multiplex PCR; TCRdb keeps in-frame clones, though not all of them. The data contain a few hundred thousand clones, over 80% of them singletons. The specimen sequenced was peripheral blood. These TCRs come from a human donor in a cohort sampled during active COVID-19.

The CDR3, as DNA: TGTGCCAGCAGTGAACGGGGCGTACTAGCAGCGGCCCCGAGAGATACGCAGTATTTT. Amino acid sequence: CASSERGVLAAAPRDTQYF. This chain joins TRBV2 and TRBJ2-3; D might be TRBD2 (6 bases). Trimming pared 2 bases from V and 5 bases from J, leaving 26 bases between. The germline V gene encodes CDR1 SNHLY and CDR2 FYNNEI. CDR3 length equals 19 residues.

The rearrangement uses TRBV10-3 and TRBJ2-3, with D possibly matching TRBD1 (5 bases). The V and J ends lost 3 bases and 0 bases respectively, with 13 bases between them. Germline-derived CDR1 and CDR2 are ENHRY and SYGVKD. The CDR3 runs to 16 residues. CDR3 nucleotide sequence: TGTGCCATCAGTGAAAACGTCCCAGGGAGCACAGATACGCAGTATTTT. Its protein is CAISENVPGSTDTQYF.

This chain links TRBV28 with TRBJ1-2; the match to TRBD1 covers 7 bases. Germline V CDR1 and CDR2: MDHEN, SYDVKM. The CDR3 is 14 amino acids. V was pared by 2 bases and J by 7 bases, with 7 bases of the junction left unmatched. CDR3 amino acids: CASSLLPRGAGYTF. The CDR3 DNA reads TGTGCCAGCAGTTTACTCCCCAGGGGGGCTGGCTACACCTTC.

This clone was seen more than once but under ten times. For the CDR3, the DNA is TGTGCGGCCGGGACAGCCTATGGCTACACCTTC. Encoded protein: CAAGTAYGYTF. The V call is TRBV6-5, the J call TRBJ1-2, with 7 nucleotides matching TRBD1. Germline loops: CDR1 MNHEY, CDR2 SVGAGI. This CDR3 contains 11 residues.

The rearrangement uses TRBV27 and TRBJ2-1; TRBD2 aligns across 11 bases. The CDR3 spans 17 residues. V lost 3 bases, J lost 3 bases, and 7 bases stayed unmatched. The V gene's germline CDR1 is MNHEY and CDR2 SMNVEV (reference sequence). DNA of the CDR3: TGTGCCAGCAGTTTTCTCTTGGGGACTAGCGGCTACAATGAGCAGTTCTTC. Protein product: CASSFLLGTSGYNEQFF.

The V gene is TRBV6-5, the J gene TRBJ2-7; 9 bases are shared with TRBD1. With V trimmed by 6 bases and J by 3 bases, 6 bases remained unmatched. The CDR3 is made up of 14 amino acids. CDR1 and CDR2 (germline): MNHEY, SVGAGI. This chain's CDR3 is CASRAGQGLYEQYF. The CDR3 DNA reads as TGTGCCAGCAGGGCGGGACAGGGTCTCTACGAGCAGTACTTC.

The chain combines TRBV3-1 (or the pseudogene TRBV3-2) with TRBJ2-2, with D perhaps TRBD1 (6 bases). The germline V and J ends were trimmed by 4 bases and 4 bases, with 13 bases remaining between them. The length of the CDR3 is 15 residues. Germline V gives CDR1 LGHDT, CDR2 YNNKEL (reference sequence). This chain's CDR3 is CASSLGGFGTGELFF. The CDR3 DNA reads as TGTGCCAGCAGCCTAGGGGGTTTCGGCACCGGGGAGCTGTTTTTT.

This chain uses TRBV28 with TRBJ1-2; 7 nucleotides line up with TRBD1. The germline V gene has CDR1 MDHEN and CDR2 SYDVKM. V dropped 8 bases and J dropped 5; count of bases not matched to a gene: 11. The CDR3 runs to 14 residues. DNA of the CDR3: TGTGCCAGCTGCAACTTCAGGGGGATGTATGGCTACACCTTC. This encodes CASCNFRGMYGYTF.

The rearrangement links TRBV30 to TRBJ2-7, with 9 bases aligning to TRBD1. Germline V CDR1 and CDR2: GTSNPN, SVGIG (reference sequence). The CDR3 runs to 14 residues. V was clipped by 3 bases and J by 2 bases; unmatched bases: 5. The CDR3 DNA sequence: TGTGCCTGGAGGGAATACAGGGGGCCCTACGAGCAGTACTTC. Translating gives CAWREYRGPYEQYF.

The chain recombines TRBV5-1 with TRBJ2-5, with 11 bases that match TRBD2. The CDR3 runs 13 residues. Germline V gene lookup returns CDR1 SGHRS and CDR2 YFSETQ. J gave up 7 bases and V 2 bases, and 1 base lay outside the gene matches. The CDR3 DNA sequence: TGCGCCAGCAGCTTCCTAGCGGGGGGGACCCAGTACTTC. Translating gives CASSFLAGGTQYF.

The chain joins TRBV4-1 to TRBJ2-7; D is uncertain. The CDR3 is 15 residues long. Germline V gene lookup returns CDR1 MGHRA and CDR2 YSYEKL. The V end lost 0 bases, the J end lost 0 bases, and 9 bases lay between the germline ends. The CDR3: CASSQDQVLSYEQYF. The CDR3 DNA is TGCGCCAGCAGCCAAGACCAGGTCCTCTCCTACGAGCAGTACTTC.

V usage is TRBV7-2 and J usage is TRBJ1-2; D perhaps matches TRBD1 (5 bases). CDR3 length: 15 amino acids. V was trimmed by 5 bases and J by 1 base, leaving 14 bases between them. The V gene's germline CDR1 is SGHTA and CDR2 FQGNSA. The CDR3 DNA sequence: TGTGCCAGCAGCCTGAACGCGGGGCGTAACTATGGCTACACCTTC. It codes for CASSLNAGRNYGYTF.

The rearrangement links TRBV18 to TRBJ1-1; TRBD1 might be the D (6 bases). The CDR3 covers 15 residues. The V end lost 0 bases, the J end lost 4 bases, and 12 bases lay between the germline ends. Germline-derived CDR1 and CDR2 are KGHSH and LQKENI. CDR3 amino acids: CASSPPAGAPTEAFF. The CDR3, as DNA: TGTGCCAGCTCACCACCGGCGGGGGCGCCCACTGAAGCTTTCTTT.

The DNA for the CDR3 is TGTGCCAGCACACCCCAGACAGGGACGGGCTACACCTTC. The encoded protein is CASTPQTGTGYTF. The chain has TRBV12-3 or TRBV12-4 and TRBJ1-2, with 7 nucleotides matching TRBD1. The V gene end was trimmed by 7 bases and the J gene end by 8 bases; junction bases not matched to a gene: 10. The CDR3 totals 13 residues.